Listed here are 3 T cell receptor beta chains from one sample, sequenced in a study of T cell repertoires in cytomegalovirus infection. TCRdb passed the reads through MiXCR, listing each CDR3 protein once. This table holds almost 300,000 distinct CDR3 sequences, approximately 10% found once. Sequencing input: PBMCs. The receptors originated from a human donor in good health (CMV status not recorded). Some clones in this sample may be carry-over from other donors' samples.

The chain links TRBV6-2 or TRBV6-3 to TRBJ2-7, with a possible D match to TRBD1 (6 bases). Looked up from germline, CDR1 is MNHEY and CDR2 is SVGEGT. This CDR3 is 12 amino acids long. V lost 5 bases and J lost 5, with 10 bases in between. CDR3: CASSPDRNEQYV. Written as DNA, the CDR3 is TGTGCCAGCAGTCCTGACAGGAACGAGCAGTACGTC.

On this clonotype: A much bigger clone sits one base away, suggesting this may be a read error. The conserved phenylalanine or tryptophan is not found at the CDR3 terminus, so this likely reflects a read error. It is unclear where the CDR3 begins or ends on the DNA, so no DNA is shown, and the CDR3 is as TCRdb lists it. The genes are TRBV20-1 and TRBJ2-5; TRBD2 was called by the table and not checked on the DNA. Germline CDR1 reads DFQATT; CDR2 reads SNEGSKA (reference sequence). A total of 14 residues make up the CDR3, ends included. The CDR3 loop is CSASSRRQRGGSHY.

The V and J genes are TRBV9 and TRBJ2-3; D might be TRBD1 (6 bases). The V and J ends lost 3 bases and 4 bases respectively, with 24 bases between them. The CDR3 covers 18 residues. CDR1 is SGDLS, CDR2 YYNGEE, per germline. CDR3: CASSDKPSTGSQADTQYF. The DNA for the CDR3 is TGTGCCAGCAGCGATAAACCTTCTACAGGGTCGCAGGCAGATACGCAGTATTTT.